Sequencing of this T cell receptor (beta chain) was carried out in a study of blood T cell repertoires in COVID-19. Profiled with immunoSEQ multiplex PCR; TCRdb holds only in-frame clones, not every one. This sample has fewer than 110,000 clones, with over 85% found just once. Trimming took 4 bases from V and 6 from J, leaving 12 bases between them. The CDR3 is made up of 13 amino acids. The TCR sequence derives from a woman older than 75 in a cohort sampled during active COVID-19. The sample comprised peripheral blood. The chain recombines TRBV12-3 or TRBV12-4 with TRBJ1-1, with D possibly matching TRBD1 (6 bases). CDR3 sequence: CASSSQGAPEAFF. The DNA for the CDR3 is TGTGCCAGCAGTTCACAGGGAGCTCCTGAAGCTTTCTTT.